This TCR beta chain is from a study of Graves' ophthalmopathy and Graves' hyperthyroidism. Study conclusions and caveats: Blood also contained most of the expanded thyroid clonotypes above 0.001 frequency. The model predicted progression of ophthalmopathy with a sensitivity of more than 60%, and its specificity was about 76%.

Researchers took RNA transcripts and amplified TCR beta CDR3 regions from them. Second-round multiplex PCR came after a first-round RT-PCR that employed HTBI primers. MiXCR was run by TCRdb on the multiplex PCR reads, yielding one entry per CDR3 protein. The sample has 600,000 to 950,000 distinct CDR3 sequences, around 40% seen once; the top ten hold about 40%. The length of the CDR3 is 16 residues. Germline assignment: CDR1 WSHSY and CDR2 SAAADI. V shed 4 bases, J shed 3 bases, and the junction held 10 bases outside the gene matches. This clonotype was seen only a few times. Its antigen is unidentified.

The rearrangement joins TRBV10-2 to TRBJ1-1; TRBD1 matches at 8 bases. This TCR was recovered from an adult man with Graves' ophthalmopathy. Sequencing was done on a sample of peripheral blood. In nucleotides, the CDR3 is TGCGCCAGCAGTGCCAGGGGGCGGGGTGTGGACACTGAAGCTTTCTTT. This encodes CASSARGRGVDTEAFF.